The clone carrying this T cell receptor (beta chain) has at least ten counts. Germline V gene data show CDR1 as SQVTM and CDR2 as ANQGSEA. The CDR3 length is 13 residues. Trimming pared 3 bases from V and 5 bases from J, leaving 13 bases between. Using unique molecular identifiers, the investigators prepared the TCRbeta library. TCRdb called the PCR reads again in MiXCR, with one record for every CDR3 protein. Among some 600,000 distinct CDR3 sequences listed, approximately 16% were seen once. The data stem from a study of T-cell reconstitution after alpha-beta-depleted transplantation in children. The TCR was taken from a human donor who donated a stem cell graft to a child with acute myeloid leukemia. This chain joins TRBV29-1 and TRBJ1-1; D unresolved. The sequences come from PBMCs from the stem cell graft donor, collected from the stem cell graft. The CDR3 nucleotides are TGCAGCGTTGACACCTCGGGATATACTGAAGCTTTCTTT. This translates into CSVDTSGYTEAFF.